The clone carrying this T cell receptor (beta chain) was detected only a few times. Unmatched junction bases numbered 5, after V lost 3 bases and J lost 6 bases. The germline V gene encodes CDR1 LNHDA and CDR2 SQIVND (reference sequence). This CDR3 contains 14 residues. Unique molecular identifiers were used to barcode this TCRbeta library. TCRdb fed the PCR reads into MiXCR, producing one record per CDR3 protein. Of roughly 300,000 distinct CDR3 sequences in the sample, more than 9% were seen once. The data belong to a study of T-cell reconstitution after alpha-beta-depleted transplantation in children.

The source material was peripheral blood, sampled 180 days after TCRalphabeta/CD19-depleted stem cell transplant. The chain joins TRBV19 to TRBJ2-1, with 7 bases identical to TRBD2. This sequence originates from a male patient under 10 years old who had a stem cell transplant for chronic granulomatous disease, so the T cells may come from the graft donor. DNA for the CDR3: TGTGCCAGTAGTATGCTAGCGGCCTCCAATGAGCAGTTCTTC. Protein product: CASSMLAASNEQFF. Full variable domain (remainder filled in from reference TRBV19 and TRBJ2-1): DGGITQSPKYLFRKEGQNVTLSCEQNLNHDAMYWYRQDPGQGLRLIYYSQIVNDFQKGDIAEGYSVSREKKESFPLTVTSAQKNPTAFYLCASSMLAASNEQFFGPGTRLTVL.